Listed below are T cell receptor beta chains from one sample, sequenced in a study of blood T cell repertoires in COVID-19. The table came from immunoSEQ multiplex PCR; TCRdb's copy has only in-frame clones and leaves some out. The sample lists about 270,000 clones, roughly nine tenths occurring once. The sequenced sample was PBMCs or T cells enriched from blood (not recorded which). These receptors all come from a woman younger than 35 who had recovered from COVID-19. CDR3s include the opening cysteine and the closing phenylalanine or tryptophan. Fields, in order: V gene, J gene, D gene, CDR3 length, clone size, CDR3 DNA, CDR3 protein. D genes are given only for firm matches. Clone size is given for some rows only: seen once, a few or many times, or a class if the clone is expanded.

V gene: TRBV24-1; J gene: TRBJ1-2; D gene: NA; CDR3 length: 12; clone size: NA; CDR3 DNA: TGTGCCACCAGTCTCGGGGACTATGGCTACACCTTC; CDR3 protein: CATSLGDYGYTF
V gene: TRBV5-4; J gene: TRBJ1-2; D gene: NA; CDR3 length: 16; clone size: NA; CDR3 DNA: TGTGCCAGCAGCTTGAGAAGGGAGCTCACTAACTATGGCTACACCTTC; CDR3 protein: CASSLRRELTNYGYTF
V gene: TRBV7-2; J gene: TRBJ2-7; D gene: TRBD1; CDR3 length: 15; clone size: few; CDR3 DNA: TGTGCCAGCAGCTTAGTCGACAGGGGGGAGTACGAGCAGTACTTC; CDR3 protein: CASSLVDRGEYEQYF
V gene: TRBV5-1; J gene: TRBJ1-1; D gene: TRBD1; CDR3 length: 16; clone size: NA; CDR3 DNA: TGCGCCAGCAGCTCTCAACCCGGGACAGCGAACACTGAAGCTTTCTTT; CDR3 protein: CASSSQPGTANTEAFF
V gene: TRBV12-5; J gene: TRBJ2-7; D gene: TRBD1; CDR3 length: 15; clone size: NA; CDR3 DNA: TGTGCTAGTGGTTTGGTACGGGGGACAGGGGGCGAGCAGTACTTC; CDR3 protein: CASGLVRGTGGEQYF
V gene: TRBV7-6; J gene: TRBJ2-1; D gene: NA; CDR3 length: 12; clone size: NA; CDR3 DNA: TGTGCCAGCAGCTTAGCCCGGAATGAGCAGTTCTTC; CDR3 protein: CASSLARNEQFF
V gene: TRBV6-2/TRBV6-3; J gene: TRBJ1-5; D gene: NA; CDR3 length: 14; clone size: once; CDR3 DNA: TGTGCCAGCAGTTTGGCGGGGGGCCGGCAGCCCCAGCATTTT; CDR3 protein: CASSLAGGRQPQHF
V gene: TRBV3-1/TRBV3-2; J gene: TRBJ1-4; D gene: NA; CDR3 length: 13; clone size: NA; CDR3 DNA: TGTGCCAGCAGCCCTAACCCTTGGGAAAAACTGTTTTTT; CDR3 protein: CASSPNPWEKLFF
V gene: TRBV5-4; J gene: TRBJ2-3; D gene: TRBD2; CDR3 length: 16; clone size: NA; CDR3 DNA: TGTGCCAGCAGCTTATCGGTAGCGGGATACACAGATACGCAGTATTTT; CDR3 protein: CASSLSVAGYTDTQYF
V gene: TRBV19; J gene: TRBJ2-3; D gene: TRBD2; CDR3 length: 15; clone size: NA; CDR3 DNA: TGTGCCAGTAGTATGCGAGCGGGAGGCACAGATACGCAGTATTTT; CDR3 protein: CASSMRAGGTDTQYF
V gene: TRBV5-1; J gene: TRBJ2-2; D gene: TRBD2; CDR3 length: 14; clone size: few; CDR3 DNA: TGCGCCAGAGGGACTACCCTAAACACCGGGGAGCTGTTTTTT; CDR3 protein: CARGTTLNTGELFF
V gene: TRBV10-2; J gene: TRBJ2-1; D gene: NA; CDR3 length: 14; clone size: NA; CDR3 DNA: TGCGCCAGCAGTCTGACAGTAACCTACAATGAGCAGTTCTTC; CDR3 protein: CASSLTVTYNEQFF
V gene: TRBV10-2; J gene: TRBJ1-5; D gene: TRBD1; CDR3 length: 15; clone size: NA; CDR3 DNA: TGCGCCAGCCGGGGGGGGCAGGGGGATGTTCAGCCCCAGCATTTT; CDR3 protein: CASRGGQGDVQPQHF
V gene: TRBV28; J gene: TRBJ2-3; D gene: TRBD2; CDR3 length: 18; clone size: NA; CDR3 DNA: TGTGCCAGCAGTTCAGCGGGAGTTTATTCACTCAGCACAGATACGCAGTATTTT; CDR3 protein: CASSSAGVYSLSTDTQYF
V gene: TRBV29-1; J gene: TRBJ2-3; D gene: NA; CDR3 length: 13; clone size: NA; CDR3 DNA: TGCAGCGCGCACGGGGGTAGCACAGATACGCAGTATTTT; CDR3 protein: CSAHGGSTDTQYF
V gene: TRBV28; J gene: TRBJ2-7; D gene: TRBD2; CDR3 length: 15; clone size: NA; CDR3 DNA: TGTGCCAGCCCTGCCACGGCTAGCGGGATCTACGAGCAGTACTTC; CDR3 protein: CASPATASGIYEQYF
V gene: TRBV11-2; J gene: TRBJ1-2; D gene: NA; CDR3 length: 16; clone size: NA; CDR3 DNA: TGTGCCAGCAGCTTATCCCCAGGGGTATATGACTATGGCTACACCTTC; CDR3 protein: CASSLSPGVYDYGYTF
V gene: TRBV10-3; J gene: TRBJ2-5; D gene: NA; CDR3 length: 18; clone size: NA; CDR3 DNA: TGTGCCATCAGTGACCCTTTGAGTAGAACAGGGCCATTAGAGACCCAGTACTTC; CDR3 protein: CAISDPLSRTGPLETQYF
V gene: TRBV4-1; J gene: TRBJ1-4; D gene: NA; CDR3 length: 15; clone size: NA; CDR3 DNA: TGCGCCAGCAGCCAAGTCGAGGGGGATAATGAAAAACTGTTTTTT; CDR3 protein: CASSQVEGDNEKLFF
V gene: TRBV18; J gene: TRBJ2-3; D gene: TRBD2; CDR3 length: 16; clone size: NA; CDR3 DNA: TGTGCCAGCTCACGAACTAGCGCCTCTAGCACAGATACGCAGTATTTT; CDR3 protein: CASSRTSASSTDTQYF
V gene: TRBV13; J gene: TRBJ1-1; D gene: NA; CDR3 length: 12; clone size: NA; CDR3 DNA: TGTGCCAGCAGCCGGAGGGACACTGAAGCTTTCTTT; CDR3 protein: CASSRRDTEAFF
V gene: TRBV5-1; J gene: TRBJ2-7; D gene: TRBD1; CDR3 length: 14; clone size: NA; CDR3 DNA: TGCGCCAGCAGCGCCGGGACAGGGTCCAACGAGCAGTACTTC; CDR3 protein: CASSAGTGSNEQYF
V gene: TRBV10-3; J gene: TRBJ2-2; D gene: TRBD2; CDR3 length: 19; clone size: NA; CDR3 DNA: TGTGCCATCAGTGAGCCCATGGGACTAGCGGGAGATCGCACCGGGGAGCTGTTTTTT; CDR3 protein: CAISEPMGLAGDRTGELFF
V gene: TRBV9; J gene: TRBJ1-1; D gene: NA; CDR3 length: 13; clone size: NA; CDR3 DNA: TGTGCCTCCGCGCAGGTGCCGAACACTGAAGCTTTCTTT; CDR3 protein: CASAQVPNTEAFF
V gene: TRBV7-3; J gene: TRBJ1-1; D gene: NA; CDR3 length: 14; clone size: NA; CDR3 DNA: TGTGCCAGCAGCTTAAGGCCAGGGGAGCCCAAAGCTTTCTTT; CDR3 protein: CASSLRPGEPKAFF
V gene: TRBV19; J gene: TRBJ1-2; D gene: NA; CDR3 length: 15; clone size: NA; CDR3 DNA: TGTGCCAGTACACTCGGGACATCTACTAACTATGGCTACACCTTC; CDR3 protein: CASTLGTSTNYGYTF
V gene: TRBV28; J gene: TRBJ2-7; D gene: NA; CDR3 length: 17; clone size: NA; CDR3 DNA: TGTGCCAGCAGTTTATCCCTTGACGGGTTGAGCTCCTACGAGCAGTACTTC; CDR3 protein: CASSLSLDGLSSYEQYF
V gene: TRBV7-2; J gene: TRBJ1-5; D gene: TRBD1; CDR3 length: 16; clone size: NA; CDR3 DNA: TGTGCCAGCAGCTCCGGACAGGGGAATCGCAATCAGCCCCAGCATTTT; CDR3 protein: CASSSGQGNRNQPQHF
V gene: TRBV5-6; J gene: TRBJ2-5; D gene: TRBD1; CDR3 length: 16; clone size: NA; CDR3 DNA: TGTGCCAGCAGCTTTTTAACCGGACAGGTACAAGAGACCCAGTACTTC; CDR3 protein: CASSFLTGQVQETQYF
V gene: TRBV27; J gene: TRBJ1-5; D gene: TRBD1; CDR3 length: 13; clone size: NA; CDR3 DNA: TGTGCCAGCGGCCGACAGGGAAATCAGCCCCAGCATTTT; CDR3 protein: CASGRQGNQPQHF
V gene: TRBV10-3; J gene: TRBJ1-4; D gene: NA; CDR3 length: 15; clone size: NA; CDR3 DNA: TGTGCCATCAGCGACCTCGGGGGGGGTAATGAAAAACTGTTTTTT; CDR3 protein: CAISDLGGGNEKLFF
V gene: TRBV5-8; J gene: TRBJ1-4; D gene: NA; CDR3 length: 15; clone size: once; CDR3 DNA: TGTGCCAGCAGCTTTACCGGTGGCAGCCGGGGAAAACTGTTTTTT; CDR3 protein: CASSFTGGSRGKLFF
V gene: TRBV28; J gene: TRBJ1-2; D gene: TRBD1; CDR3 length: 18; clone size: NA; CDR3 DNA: TGTGCCAGCAGTTTTACCCCCCCGGGACAGCTTACCCCCTATGGCTACACCTTC; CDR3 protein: CASSFTPPGQLTPYGYTF
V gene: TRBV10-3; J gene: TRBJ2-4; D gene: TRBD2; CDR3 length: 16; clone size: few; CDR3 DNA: TGTGCCATCAGCCTGACTAGCGGGAGGGGCAAAAACATTCAGTACTTC; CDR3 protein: CAISLTSGRGKNIQYF
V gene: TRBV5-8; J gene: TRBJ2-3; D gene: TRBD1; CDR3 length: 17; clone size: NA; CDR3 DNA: TGTGCCAGCAGCTTGGAAGGGGGACAGGGGGGCACAGATACGCAGTATTTT; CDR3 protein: CASSLEGGQGGTDTQYF
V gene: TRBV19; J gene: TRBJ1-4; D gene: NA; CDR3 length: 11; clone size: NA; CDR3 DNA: TGTGCCAGTAGTATTAGAGAAAAACTGTTTTTT; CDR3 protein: CASSIREKLFF
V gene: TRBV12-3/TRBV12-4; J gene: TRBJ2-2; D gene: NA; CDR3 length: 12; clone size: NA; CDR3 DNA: TGTGCCAGCAAAAGACAGACCGGGGAGCTGTTTTTT; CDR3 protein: CASKRQTGELFF
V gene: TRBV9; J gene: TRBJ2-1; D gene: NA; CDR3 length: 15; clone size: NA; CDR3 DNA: TGTGCCAGCAGCGTAGATACGGGGGTTTACAATGAGCAGTTCTTC; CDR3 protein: CASSVDTGVYNEQFF
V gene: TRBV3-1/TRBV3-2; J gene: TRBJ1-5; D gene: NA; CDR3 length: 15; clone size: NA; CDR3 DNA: TGTGCCAGCAGCCCCACCGACAGGCTCAATCAGCCCCAGCATTTT; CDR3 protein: CASSPTDRLNQPQHF